The clone carrying this T cell receptor beta chain has more than one count but fewer than ten. What it binds is unknown. These data come from a study of PD-L1 blockade in urothelial cancer. Produced via immunoSEQ multiplex PCR; TCRdb's table is partial and in-frame only. The sample carries about 35,000 clones, about a third recorded once. Notes on the study in general: Tumor-infiltrating T lymphocyte proportion was higher in durable-benefit patients.

Urothelial carcinoma in patients was locally advanced or metastatic. This CDR3 region has 11 residues. V lost 1 base and J 3 bases, leaving 1 base between the germline ends. Germline CDR1 is LGHNT and CDR2 is FRNRAP. Material: tumor tissue, obtained before atezolizumab (anti-PD-L1) treatment. V gene TRBV12-5 combines with J gene TRBJ2-7; D call uncertain. The TCR comes from a man aged 55 to 70 with urothelial cancer. The CDR3 sequence: CASGLGYEQYF. Written as DNA, the CDR3 is TGTGCTAGTGGTTTGGGCTACGAGCAGTACTTC. Supplemented by reference TRBV12-5 and TRBJ2-7, the full variable domain reads DARVTQTPRHKVTEMGQEVTMRCQPILGHNTVFWYRQTMMQGLELLAYFRNRAPLDDSGMPKDRFSAEMPDATLATLKIQPSEPRDSAVYFCASGLGYEQYFGPGTRLTVT.